This TCR beta chain was obtained from a study of response to subunit inactivated influenza vaccine. MiXCR, applied by TCRdb to the RT-PCR reads, yields one record per CDR3 protein. The sample holds hundreds of thousands of distinct CDR3 sequences, about 11% seen once. Per germline, CDR1 LNHDA and CDR2 SQIVND (reference sequence). This CDR3 comprises 13 residues. Trimming cost V 4 bases and J 6 bases; bases outside gene matches: 3. Only a few counts were recorded for this clonotype. Another study also made use of these data, one on T cells expressing NK-cell markers. That investigation notes: 5'RACE template switching built TCR beta cDNA with unique molecular identifiers. According to the study, TCR beta repertoires originated from sorted CD3+CD56+NKG2C+, CD3+CD56+NKG2C- and CD3+CD56-NKG2C+ T cells. Sorting was restricted to alpha-beta TCR T cells by an anti-gamma-delta TCR antibody in several experiments. In a handful of donors, these clonotypes also led the CD3+CD56-NKG2C+ fraction.

The V and J genes are TRBV19 and TRBJ1-2, with 9 bases aligning to TRBD1. The material was PBMCs from blood, obtained on the day of vaccination. The receptor's source is a man aged 50-59 years who received an inactivated influenza vaccine. In nucleotides, the CDR3 is TGTGCCAGTAGTAGGGACAGGGCGGATGGCTACACCTTC. Encoded protein: CASSRDRADGYTF.